This T cell receptor (beta chain) was identified in a study of cytotoxic CD8 clonotypes in ibrutinib-treated CLL. Study-wide results and limits: The public clonotypes identified were infrequent and showed contraction or stability on treatment.

On this clone itself: Its antigen remains unknown.

The protocol was immunoSEQ multiplex PCR, while the TCRdb copy is restricted to in-frame clones and leaves out a portion. This table holds approximately 57,000 clones, roughly 50% found once. From germline, CDR1 is SGHRS and CDR2 YFSETQ. Losses at the gene ends were 4 bases for V and 7 bases for J; bases not matched to a gene: 7. The CDR3 contains 15 residues. Material: PBMCs, obtained after 24 months of ibrutinib treatment. The clonotype comes from a human donor with chronic lymphocytic leukemia. The V and J genes are TRBV5-1 and TRBJ2-1, with 11 bases lining up with TRBD2. The CDR3 loop reads CASSPRLAGLNEQFF. CDR3 in DNA: TGCGCCAGCAGCCCGAGACTAGCGGGACTGAATGAGCAGTTCTTC. Filled out from reference TRBV5-1 and TRBJ2-1, the complete variable domain reads KAGVTQTPRYLIKTRGQQVTLSCSPISGHRSVSWYQQTPGQGLQFLFEYFSETQRNKGNFPGRFSGRQFSNSRSEMNVSTLELGDSALYLCASSPRLAGLNEQFFGPGTRLTVL.